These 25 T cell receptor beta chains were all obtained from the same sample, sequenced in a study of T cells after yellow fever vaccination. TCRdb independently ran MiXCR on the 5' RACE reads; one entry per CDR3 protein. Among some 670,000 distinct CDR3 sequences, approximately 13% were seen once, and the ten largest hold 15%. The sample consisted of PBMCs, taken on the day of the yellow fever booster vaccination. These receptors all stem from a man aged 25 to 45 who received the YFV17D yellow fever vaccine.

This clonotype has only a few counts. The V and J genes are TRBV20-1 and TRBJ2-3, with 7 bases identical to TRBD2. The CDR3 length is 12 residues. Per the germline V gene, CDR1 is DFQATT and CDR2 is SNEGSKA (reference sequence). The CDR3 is CLVGGGPDTQYF. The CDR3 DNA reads TGCTTGGTTGGGGGAGGGCCAGATACGCAGTATTTT.

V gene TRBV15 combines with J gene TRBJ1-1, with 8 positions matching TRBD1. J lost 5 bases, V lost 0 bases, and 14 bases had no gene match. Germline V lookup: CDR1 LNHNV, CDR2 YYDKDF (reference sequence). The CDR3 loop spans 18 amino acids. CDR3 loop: CATSRERLNTGGRTEAFF. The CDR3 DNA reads TGTGCCACCAGCAGAGAGCGGCTGAACACAGGGGGACGAACTGAAGCTTTCTTT.

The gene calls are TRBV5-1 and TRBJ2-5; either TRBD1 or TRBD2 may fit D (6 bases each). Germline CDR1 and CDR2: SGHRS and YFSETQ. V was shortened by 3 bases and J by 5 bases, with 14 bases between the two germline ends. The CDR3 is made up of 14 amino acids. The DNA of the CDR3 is TGCGCCAGCAGCTCGCCGGGGGCGCATGAGACCCAGTACTTC. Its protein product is CASSSPGAHETQYF.

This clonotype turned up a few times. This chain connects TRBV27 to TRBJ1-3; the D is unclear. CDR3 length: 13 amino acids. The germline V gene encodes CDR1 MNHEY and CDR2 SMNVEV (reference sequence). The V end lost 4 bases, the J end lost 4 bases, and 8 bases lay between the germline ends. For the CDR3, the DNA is TGTGCCAGCAGTTCCGACCAAGGAAACACCATATATTTT. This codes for CASSSDQGNTIYF.

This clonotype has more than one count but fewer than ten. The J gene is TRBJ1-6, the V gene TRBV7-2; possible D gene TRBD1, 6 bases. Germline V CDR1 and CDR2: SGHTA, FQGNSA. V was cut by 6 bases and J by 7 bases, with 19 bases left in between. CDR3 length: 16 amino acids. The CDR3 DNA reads TGTGCCAGCAGTTCAGAAATACAGGGTGGGAATTCACCCCTCCACTTT. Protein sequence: CASSSEIQGGNSPLHF. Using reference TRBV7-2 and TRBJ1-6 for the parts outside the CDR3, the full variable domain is GAGVSQSPSNKVTEKGKDVELRCDPISGHTALYWYRQSLGQGLEFLIYFQGNSAPDKSGLPSDRFSAERTGGSVSTLTIQRTQQEDSAVYLCASSSEIQGGNSPLHFGNGTRLTVT.

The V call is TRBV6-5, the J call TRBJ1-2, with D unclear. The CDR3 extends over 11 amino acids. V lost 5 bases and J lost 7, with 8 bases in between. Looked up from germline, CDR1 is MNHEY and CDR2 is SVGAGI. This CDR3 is CASSNGRGYTF. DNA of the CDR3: TGTGCCAGCAGTAATGGACGTGGCTACACCTTC.

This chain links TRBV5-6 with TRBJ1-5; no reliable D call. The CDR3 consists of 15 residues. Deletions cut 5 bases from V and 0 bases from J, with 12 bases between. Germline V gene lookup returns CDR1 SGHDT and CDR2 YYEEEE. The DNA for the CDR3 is TGTGCCAGCAGTTCAGGACCTTATAGCAATCAGCCCCAGCATTTT. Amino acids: CASSSGPYSNQPQHF.

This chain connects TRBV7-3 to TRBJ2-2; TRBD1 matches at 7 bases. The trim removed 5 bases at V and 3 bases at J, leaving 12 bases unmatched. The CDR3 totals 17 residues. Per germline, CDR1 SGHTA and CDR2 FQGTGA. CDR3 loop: CASSTNGDSIYTGELFF. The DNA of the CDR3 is TGTGCCAGCAGCACAAATGGGGACAGTATTTACACCGGGGAGCTGTTTTTT.

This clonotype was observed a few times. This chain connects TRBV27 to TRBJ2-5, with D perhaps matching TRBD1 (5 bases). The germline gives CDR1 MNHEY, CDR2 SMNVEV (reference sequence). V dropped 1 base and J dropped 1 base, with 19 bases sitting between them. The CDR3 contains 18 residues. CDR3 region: CASSLYYRPTSTQETQYF. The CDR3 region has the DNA TGTGCCAGCAGTTTATATTACAGGCCTACGTCTACCCAAGAGACCCAGTACTTC.

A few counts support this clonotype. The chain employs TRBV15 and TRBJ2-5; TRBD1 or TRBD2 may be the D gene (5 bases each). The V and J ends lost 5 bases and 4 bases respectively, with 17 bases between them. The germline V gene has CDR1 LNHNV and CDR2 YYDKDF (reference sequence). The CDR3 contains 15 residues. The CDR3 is CATSGRATGPETQYF. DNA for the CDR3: TGTGCCACCAGCGGCCGGGCCACGGGGCCAGAGACCCAGTACTTC.

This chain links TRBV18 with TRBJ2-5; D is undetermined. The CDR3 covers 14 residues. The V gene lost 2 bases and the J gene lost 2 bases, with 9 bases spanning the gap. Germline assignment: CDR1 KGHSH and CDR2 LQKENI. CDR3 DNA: TGTGCCAGCTCACCAAAGGCGTCTCAAGAGACCCAGTACTTC. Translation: CASSPKASQETQYF.

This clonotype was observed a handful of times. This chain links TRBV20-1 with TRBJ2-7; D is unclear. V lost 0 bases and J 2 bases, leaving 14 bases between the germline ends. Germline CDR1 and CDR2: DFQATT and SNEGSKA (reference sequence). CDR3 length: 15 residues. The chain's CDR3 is CSARDPARTAYEQYF. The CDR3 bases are TGCAGTGCTAGAGACCCCGCACGGACCGCCTACGAGCAGTACTTC.

The CDR3 DNA reads as TGCAGCGTCCCCCGGACTAATGAGCAGTTCTTC. Translation gives CSVPRTNEQFF. The rearrangement links TRBV29-1 to TRBJ2-1, with TRBD2 as a possible D gene (5 bases). CDR1 is SQVTM and CDR2 is ANQGSEA in the germline V gene. The ends were cut back, 6 bases at V and 7 bases at J, with 10 bases in the middle. The CDR3 length is 11 residues.

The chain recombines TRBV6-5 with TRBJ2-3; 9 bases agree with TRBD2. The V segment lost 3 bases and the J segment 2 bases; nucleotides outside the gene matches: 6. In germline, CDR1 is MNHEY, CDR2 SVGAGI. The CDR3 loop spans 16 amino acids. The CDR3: CASSYLPGLATDTQYF. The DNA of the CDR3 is TGTGCCAGCAGTTATTTGCCGGGACTAGCCACAGATACGCAGTATTTT.

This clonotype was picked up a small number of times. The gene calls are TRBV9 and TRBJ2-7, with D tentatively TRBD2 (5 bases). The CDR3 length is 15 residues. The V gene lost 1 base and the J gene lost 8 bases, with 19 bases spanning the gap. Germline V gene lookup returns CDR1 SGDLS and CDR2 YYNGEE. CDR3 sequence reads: CASSVNERTFTKQYF. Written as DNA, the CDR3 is TGTGCCAGCAGCGTAAACGAGCGGACCTTCACAAAGCAGTACTTC.

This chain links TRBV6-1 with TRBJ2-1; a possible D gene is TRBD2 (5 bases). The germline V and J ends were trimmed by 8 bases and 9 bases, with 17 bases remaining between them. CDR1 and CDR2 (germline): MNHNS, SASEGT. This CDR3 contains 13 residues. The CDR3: CASHDEARGEQFF. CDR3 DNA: TGTGCCAGCCACGACGAGGCCCGGGGTGAGCAGTTCTTC.

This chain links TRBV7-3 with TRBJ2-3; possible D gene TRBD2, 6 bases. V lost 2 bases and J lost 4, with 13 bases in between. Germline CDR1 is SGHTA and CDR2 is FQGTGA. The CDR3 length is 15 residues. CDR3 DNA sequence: TGTGCCAGCAGCTTAGTTCCCGGGAGCTCAGATACGCAGTATTTT. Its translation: CASSLVPGSSDTQYF.

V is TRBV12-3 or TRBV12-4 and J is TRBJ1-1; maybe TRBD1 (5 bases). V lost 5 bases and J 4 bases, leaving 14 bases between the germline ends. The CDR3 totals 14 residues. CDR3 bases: TGTGCCAGCAGTCCAGGACACCAGGGCACTGAAGCTTTCTTT. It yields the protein CASSPGHQGTEAFF.

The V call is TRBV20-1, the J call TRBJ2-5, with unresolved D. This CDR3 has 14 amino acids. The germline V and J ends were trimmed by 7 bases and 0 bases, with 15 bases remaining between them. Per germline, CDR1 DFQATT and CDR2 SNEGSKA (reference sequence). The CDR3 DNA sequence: TGCAGTGTCCCGCCGACTGTCTACCAAGAGACCCAGTACTTC. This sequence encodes CSVPPTVYQETQYF.

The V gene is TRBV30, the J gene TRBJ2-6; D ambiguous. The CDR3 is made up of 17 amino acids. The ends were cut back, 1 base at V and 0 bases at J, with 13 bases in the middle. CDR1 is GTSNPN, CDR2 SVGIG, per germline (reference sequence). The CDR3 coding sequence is TGTGCCTGGAGTGAATCTTACAGACACTCTGGGGCCAACGTCCTGACTTTC. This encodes CAWSESYRHSGANVLTF.

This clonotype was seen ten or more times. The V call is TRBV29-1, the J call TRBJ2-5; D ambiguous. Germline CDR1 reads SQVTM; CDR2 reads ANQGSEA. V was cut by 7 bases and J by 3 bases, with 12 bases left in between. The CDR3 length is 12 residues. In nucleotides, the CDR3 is TGCAGCGCCAGAAGGGCGGAAGAGACCCAGTACTTC. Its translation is CSARRAEETQYF.

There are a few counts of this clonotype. CDR3 protein: CASSPRTQAKDTQYF. CDR3 DNA sequence: TGTGCCAGCAGCCCCCGGACCCAGGCAAAAGATACGCAGTATTTT. The chain has TRBV3-1 and TRBJ2-3; D call uncertain. The CDR3 has 15 amino acids. V lost 4 bases and J 5 bases, leaving 16 bases between the germline ends. Germline-derived CDR1 and CDR2 are LGHDT and YNNKEL (reference sequence).

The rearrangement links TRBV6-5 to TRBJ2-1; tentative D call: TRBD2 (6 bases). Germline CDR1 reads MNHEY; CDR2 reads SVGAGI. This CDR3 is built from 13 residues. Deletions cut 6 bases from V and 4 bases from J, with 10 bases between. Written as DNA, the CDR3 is TGTGCCAGCAGGACTAGGGTGTACAATGAGCAGTTCTTC. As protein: CASRTRVYNEQFF.

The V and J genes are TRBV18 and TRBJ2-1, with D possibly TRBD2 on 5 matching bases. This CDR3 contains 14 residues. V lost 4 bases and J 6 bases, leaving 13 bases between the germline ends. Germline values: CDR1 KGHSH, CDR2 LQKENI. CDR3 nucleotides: TGTGCCAGCTCACGCTCTAGCTTGGGCAATGAGCAGTTCTTC. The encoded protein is CASSRSSLGNEQFF. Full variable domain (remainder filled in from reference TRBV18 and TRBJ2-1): NAGVMQNPRHLVRRRGQEARLRCSPMKGHSHVYWYRQLPEEGLKFMVYLQKENIIDESGMPKERFSAEFPKEGPSILRIQQVVRGDSAAYFCASSRSSLGNEQFFGPGTRLTVL.

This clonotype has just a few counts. The CDR3 DNA sequence: TGCGCCAGCAGCCAAGCGGCAGTGGGCTACGAGCAGTACTTC. Encoded protein: CASSQAAVGYEQYF. V is TRBV4-1 and J is TRBJ2-7; D uncertain. Trimming stripped 1 base from V and 3 bases from J, with 10 bases between. The germline V gene has CDR1 MGHRA and CDR2 YSYEKL. The CDR3 extends over 14 amino acids.